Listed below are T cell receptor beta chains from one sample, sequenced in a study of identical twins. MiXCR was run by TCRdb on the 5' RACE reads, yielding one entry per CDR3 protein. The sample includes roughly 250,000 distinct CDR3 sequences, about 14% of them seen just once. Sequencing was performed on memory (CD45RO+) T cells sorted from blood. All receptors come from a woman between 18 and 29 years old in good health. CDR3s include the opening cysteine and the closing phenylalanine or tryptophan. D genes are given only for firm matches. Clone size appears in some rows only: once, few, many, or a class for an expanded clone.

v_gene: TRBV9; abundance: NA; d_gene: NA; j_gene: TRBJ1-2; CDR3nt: TGTGCCAGCAGCGTGACCTCTGGAGTCTATGGCTACACCTTC; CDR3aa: CASSVTSGVYGYTF
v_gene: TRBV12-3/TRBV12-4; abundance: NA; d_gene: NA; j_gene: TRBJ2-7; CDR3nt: TGTGCCAGCAGTTTTGCGACAGTGGTACAGCAGTACTTC; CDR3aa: CASSFATVVQQYF
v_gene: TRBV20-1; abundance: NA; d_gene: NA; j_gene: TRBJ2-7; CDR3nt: TGCAGTGTAGAAACGTCCTCCTACGATCAGTACTTC; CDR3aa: CSVETSSYDQYF
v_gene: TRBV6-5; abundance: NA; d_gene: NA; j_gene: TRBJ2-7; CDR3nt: TGTGCCAGCTTTGACAGGCCCTACGAGCAGTACTTC; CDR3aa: CASFDRPYEQYF
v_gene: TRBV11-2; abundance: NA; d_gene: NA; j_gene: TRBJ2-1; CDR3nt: TGTGCCAGCAGCATGCGTGGTCAACGGCCCTACAATGAGCAGTTCTTC; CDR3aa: CASSMRGQRPYNEQFF
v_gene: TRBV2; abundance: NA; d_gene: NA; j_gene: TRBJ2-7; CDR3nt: TGTGCCAGCAGTGAAGCGGGGGGGACAATCGGGCAGTACTTC; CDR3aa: CASSEAGGTIGQYF
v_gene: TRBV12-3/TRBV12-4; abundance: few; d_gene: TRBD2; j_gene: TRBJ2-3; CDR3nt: TGTGCCAGCAGCCTGAATGCGGGGGGTTTCACAGATACGCAGTATTTT; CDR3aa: CASSLNAGGFTDTQYF
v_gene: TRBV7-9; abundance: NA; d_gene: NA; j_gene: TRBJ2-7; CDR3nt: TGTGCCAGCAGCTCGCCCGGGACACAATACTACGAGCAGTACTTC; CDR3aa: CASSSPGTQYYEQYF
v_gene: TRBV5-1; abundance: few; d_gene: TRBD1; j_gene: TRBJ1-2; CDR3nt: TGCGCCAGCAGCTGGGCCCAGGACAGGGTTAATGGCTACACCTTC; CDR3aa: CASSWAQDRVNGYTF
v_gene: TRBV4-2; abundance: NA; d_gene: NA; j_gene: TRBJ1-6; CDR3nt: TGTGCCAGCAGCCGGGGGGAGGGGCGCGATTCACCCCTCCACTTT; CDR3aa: CASSRGEGRDSPLHF
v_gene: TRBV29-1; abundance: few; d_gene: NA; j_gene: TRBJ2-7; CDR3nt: TGCAGCGTTGAAGATAAGGAGTCCTACGAGCAGTACTTC; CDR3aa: CSVEDKESYEQYF
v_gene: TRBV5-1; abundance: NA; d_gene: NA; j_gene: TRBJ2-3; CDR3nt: TGCGCCAGCAGCAAAACTACAGGGTCTGACGCCACTAGCACAGATACGCAGTATTTT; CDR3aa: CASSKTTGSDATSTDTQYF
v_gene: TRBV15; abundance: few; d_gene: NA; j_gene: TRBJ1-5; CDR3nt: TGTGCCACCAGCTTAGGGAGCAAGATGGCTCAGCCCCAGCATTTT; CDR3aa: CATSLGSKMAQPQHF
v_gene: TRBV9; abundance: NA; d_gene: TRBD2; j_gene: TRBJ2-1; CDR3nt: TGTGCCAGCAGCGCCGCACTAGCGGGAGATGAGCAGTTCTTC; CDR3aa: CASSAALAGDEQFF
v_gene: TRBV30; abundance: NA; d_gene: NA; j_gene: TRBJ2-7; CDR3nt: TGTGCCTGGACCTCCGGTGGCTCCCTTTCCTACGAGCAGTACTTC; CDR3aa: CAWTSGGSLSYEQYF
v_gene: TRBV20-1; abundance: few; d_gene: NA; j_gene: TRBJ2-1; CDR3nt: TGCAGTGCTAGACCCCGGGACTTCCCCTTGGAGCAGTTCTTC; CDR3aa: CSARPRDFPLEQFF
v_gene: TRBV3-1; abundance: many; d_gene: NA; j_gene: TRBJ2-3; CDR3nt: TGTGCCAGCAGCCTCCGGTATTTT; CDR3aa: CASSLRYF
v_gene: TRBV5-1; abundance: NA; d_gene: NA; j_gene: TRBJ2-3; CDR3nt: TGCGCCAGCAGCCCGGAAGGGGGTTCGGCGACGACAGATACGCAGTATTTT; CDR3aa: CASSPEGGSATTDTQYF
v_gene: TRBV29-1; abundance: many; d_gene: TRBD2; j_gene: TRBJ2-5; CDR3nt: TGCAGCGTTGACGGCGGGGGAAAGACCCAGTACTTC; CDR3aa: CSVDGGGKTQYF
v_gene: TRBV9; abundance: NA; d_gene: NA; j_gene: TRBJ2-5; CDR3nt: TGTGCCAGCAGCGTCGGACCAGGTCTTCAGACCCAGTACTTC; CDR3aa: CASSVGPGLQTQYF
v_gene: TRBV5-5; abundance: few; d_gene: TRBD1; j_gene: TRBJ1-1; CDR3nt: TGTGCCAGCAGCTGGGGACAGTTGAACACTGAAGCTTTCTTT; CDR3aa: CASSWGQLNTEAFF
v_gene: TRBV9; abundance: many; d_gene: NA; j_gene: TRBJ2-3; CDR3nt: TGTGCCAGCAGCGTAGGGGGAGGATCAGATACGCAGTATTTT; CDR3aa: CASSVGGGSDTQYF
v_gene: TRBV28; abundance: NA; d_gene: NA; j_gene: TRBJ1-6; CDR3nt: TGTGCCAGCAGCCTCTCCGGACACCCCCTCCACTTT; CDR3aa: CASSLSGHPLHF
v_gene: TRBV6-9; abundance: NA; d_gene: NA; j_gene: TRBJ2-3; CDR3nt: TGTGCCAGCGCACCTGGGGGAAGGGTGACAGATACGCAGTATTTT; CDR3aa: CASAPGGRVTDTQYF
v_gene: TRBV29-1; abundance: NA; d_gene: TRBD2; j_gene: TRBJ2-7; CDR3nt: TGCAGCGTTGAAGAGTCGGGACTAGCGGGGATCTCCTACGAGCAGTACTTC; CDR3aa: CSVEESGLAGISYEQYF
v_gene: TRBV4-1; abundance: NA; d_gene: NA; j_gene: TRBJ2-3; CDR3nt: TGCGCCAGCAGCCGGCGGGGCGGACCGGGAAGCGCAGATACGCAGTATTTT; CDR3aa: CASSRRGGPGSADTQYF
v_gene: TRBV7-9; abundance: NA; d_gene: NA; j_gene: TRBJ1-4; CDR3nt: TGTGCCAGCAGCTTATGGGCACCTATTAATGAAAAACTGTTTTTT; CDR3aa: CASSLWAPINEKLFF
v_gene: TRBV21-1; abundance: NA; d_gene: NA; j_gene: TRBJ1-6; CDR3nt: TGTGCCAGCAGCAAGGGACTGGGGACAGGACTTAATTCACCCCTCCACTTT; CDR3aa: CASSKGLGTGLNSPLHF
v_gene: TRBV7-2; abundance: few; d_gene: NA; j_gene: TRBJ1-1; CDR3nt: TGTGCCAGCAGCTTACGGGAAACTGAAGCTTTCTTT; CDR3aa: CASSLRETEAFF
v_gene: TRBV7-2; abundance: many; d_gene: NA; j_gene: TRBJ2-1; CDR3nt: TGTGCCAGCAGCTCTACAATTAATGAGCAGTTCTTC; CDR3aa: CASSSTINEQFF
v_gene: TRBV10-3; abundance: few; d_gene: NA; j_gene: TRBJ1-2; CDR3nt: TGTGCCATCAGTGGGACGGCTAGGAACTATGGCTACACCTTC; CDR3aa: CAISGTARNYGYTF
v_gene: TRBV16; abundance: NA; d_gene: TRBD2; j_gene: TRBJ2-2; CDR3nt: TGTGCCAGCAGCCCCATTGGGACTAGCACCGGGGAGCTGTTTTTT; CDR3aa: CASSPIGTSTGELFF
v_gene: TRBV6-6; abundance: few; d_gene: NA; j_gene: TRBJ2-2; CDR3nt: TGTGCCAGCAGAATCGGGCTAGCCGGTGGGGAGCTGTTTTTT; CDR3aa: CASRIGLAGGELFF
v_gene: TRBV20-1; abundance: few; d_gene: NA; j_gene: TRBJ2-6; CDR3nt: TGCAGTGCCCCCCGGAATCCTGGGGCCAACGTCCTGACTTTC; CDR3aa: CSAPRNPGANVLTF
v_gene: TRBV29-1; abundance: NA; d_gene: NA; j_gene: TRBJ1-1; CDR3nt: TGCACCGGGGGCGGATTAGGGGGGCTAAAAGCTTTCTTT; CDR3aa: CTGGGLGGLKAFF
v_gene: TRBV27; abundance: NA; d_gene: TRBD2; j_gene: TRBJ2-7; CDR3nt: TGTGCCAGCAGTCACGCAGGGACTAGCGGAATCTACGAGCAGTACTTC; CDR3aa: CASSHAGTSGIYEQYF
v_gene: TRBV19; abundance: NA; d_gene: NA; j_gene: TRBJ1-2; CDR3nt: TGTGCCAGTGTTCCTATGTCAGGGATGTATGGCTACACCTTC; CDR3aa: CASVPMSGMYGYTF
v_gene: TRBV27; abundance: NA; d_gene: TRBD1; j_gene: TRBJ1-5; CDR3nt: TGTGCCAGCAGCCTATGGGGGACAGTTAGCAATCAGCCCCAGCATTTT; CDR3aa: CASSLWGTVSNQPQHF
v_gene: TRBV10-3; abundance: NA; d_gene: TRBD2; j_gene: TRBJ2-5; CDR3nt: TGTGCCATCAGCTACGGGACTAGCGGGAGTTCAGAGACCCAGTACTTC; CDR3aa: CAISYGTSGSSETQYF
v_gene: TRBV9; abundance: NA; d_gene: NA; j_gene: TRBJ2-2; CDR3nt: TGTGCCTCCAAGCCCGGGGTAAACACCGGGGAGCTGTTTTTT; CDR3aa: CASKPGVNTGELFF
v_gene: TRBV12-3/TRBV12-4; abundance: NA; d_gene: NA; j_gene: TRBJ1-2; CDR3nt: TGTGCCAGCAGTTTAGCCACAGGGTATGGCTACACCTTC; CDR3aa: CASSLATGYGYTF
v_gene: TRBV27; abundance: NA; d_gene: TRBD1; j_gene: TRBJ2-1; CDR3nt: TGTGCCAGCTCCGACAGGGGTGGCTACAATGAGCAGTTCTTC; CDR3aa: CASSDRGGYNEQFF
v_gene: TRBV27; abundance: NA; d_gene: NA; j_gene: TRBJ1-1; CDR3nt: TGTGCCAGCAGTTTAGGACAGTACAATTACCTGAACACTGAAGCTTTCTTT; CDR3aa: CASSLGQYNYLNTEAFF
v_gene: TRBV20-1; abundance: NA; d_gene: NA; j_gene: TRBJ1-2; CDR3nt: TGCAGTGCTGCCACAAGCTATGGCTACACCTTC; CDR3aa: CSAATSYGYTF
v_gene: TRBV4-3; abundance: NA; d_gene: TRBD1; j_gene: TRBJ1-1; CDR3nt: TGCGCCAGCAGCCGGACACAGGGGGCATCAACTGAAGCTTTCTTT; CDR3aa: CASSRTQGASTEAFF
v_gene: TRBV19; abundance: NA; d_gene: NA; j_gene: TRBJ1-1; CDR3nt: TGTGCCAGTAGTGGCAGGGGAAATACTGAAGCTTTCTTT; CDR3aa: CASSGRGNTEAFF
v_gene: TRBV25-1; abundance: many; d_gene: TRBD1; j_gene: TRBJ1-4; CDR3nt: TGTGCCAGCAGCCCGATAGACAGGGGGGACGAAAAACTGTTTTTT; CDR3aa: CASSPIDRGDEKLFF
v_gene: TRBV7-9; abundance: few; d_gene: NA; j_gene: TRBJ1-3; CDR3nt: TGTGCCAGCAGGACGTCCAGCTCTGGAAACACCATATATTTT; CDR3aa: CASRTSSSGNTIYF
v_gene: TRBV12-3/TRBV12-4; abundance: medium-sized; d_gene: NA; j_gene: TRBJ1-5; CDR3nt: TGTGCCAGCAGTTCAAAGGACGGCAATCAGCCCCAGCATTTT; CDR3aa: CASSSKDGNQPQHF
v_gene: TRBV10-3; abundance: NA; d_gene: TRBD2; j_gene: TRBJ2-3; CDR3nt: TGTGCCATCAGTGAGACGACTAGCGGGGGGTGGGATACGCAGTATTTT; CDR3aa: CAISETTSGGWDTQYF
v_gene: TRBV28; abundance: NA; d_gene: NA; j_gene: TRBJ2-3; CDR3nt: TGTGCCAGCAGTTTGACCGGGATATATACGCAGTATTTT; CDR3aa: CASSLTGIYTQYF
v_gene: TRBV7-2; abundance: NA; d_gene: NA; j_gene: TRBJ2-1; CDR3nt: TGTGCCAGCAGCCGGGGGAGGGGGTCGGGTGAGCAGTTCTTC; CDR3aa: CASSRGRGSGEQFF
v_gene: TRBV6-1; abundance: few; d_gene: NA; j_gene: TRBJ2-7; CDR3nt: TGTGCCAGCAGACCCCAGCTCAATGACTACGAGCAGTACTTC; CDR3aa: CASRPQLNDYEQYF
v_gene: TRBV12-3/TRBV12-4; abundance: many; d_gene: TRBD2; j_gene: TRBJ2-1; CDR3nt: TGTGCCAGCAGTTTAAGTAGCCTAGCGGGAGCCTACAATGAGCAGTTCTTC; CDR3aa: CASSLSSLAGAYNEQFF
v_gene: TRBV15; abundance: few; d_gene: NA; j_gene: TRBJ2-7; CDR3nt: TGTGCCACCAGCAAATCGGGGAATACCTACGAGCAGTACTTC; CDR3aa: CATSKSGNTYEQYF